The present TCR beta chain was sequenced within a study of blood T cells in healthy people across ages. This CDR3 has 14 residues. CDR1 is SNHLY and CDR2 is FYNNEI in the germline V gene. With respect to this clonotype: With a much larger clone just one base away, this may be a read error.

Per sample, a minimum of 6 million PBMCs were isolated. Then a second PCR, running about 6 to 12 cycles, was carried out with a sample-barcoded 5' primer and a J-beta primer mix. Every single cDNA molecule received a tag from a template-switch adaptor with 12 random nucleotides. TCRdb reanalysed the 5' RACE reads using MiXCR and keeps one entry per CDR3 protein. This sample has 550,000 to 650,000 distinct CDR3 sequences, with less than 35% found just once. The gene calls are TRBV2 and TRBJ2-4, with 9 positions matching TRBD1. The end of the DNA is better explained by TRBJ2-7, so the J call may be wrong. The TCR sequence derives from a woman at least 80 years old in good health. What was sequenced was blood. CDR3 DNA sequence: TGTGCCAGCAGTGTAGGGACAGGGAACTACGAGCAGTACTTC. This translates into CASSVGTGNYEQYF.